This T cell receptor (beta chain) comes out of a study of blood T cell repertoires in COVID-19. Study context: PBMCs, B-cell-depleted T cells, or T cells were the source of the cDNA or gDNA that made up the material.

The authors' processing: Reference gene primer amplification yielded estimated nucleated cell counts. Assay: immunoSEQ multiplex PCR; the TCRdb copy retains only in-frame clones and omits some. From that table come the V and J calls and clone size; the DNA was used to work out D and trimming. The sample lists about 110,000 clones, 75% to 90% occurring once. The CDR3 sequence is 15 residues long. The V gene lost 4 bases and the J gene lost 6 bases, with 16 bases spanning the gap. Looked up from germline, CDR1 is SGHRS and CDR2 is YFSETQ. Seattle patients were enrolled while actively infected and followed longitudinally.

V usage is TRBV5-1 and J usage is TRBJ2-2; no definite D call. This clonotype was sampled from a woman aged 60-70 years with COVID-19, enrolled during active disease. The material sequenced was peripheral blood. This CDR3 reads CASSLLTEIAGELFF. The CDR3, as DNA: TGCGCCAGCAGCCTCCTAACAGAGATCGCCGGGGAGCTGTTTTTT.